This T cell receptor beta chain emerged from a study of blood T cell repertoires in COVID-19 (dated by TCRdb to between 2020 and 2021). At the level of the whole study: Samples covering the acute and convalescent phases of COVID-19 were provided by collaborators in the United States, Italy and Spain. The repertoires were made available in a free public database intended to serve as a resource for research on the immune response to SARS-CoV-2. Nearly every sample came with metadata listing a de-identified subject ID, COVID-19 status, age in years and sex. Samples were obtained from the ongoing ImmuneRACE study (first 160 participants) and from 1,254 subjects provided by 6 global collaborators. Where available, HLA class I and class II types were obtained from metadata supplied by the sample provider rather than from assay-based typing. The material from the prospective study consisted of cDNA or gDNA derived from T cells, B-cell-depleted T cells, or PBMCs. Deeply sampled blood TCRbeta repertoires from subjects exposed to, actively infected with, or recovered from COVID-19 were included in the dataset.

Enrolling through a virtual design, the prospective study's participants ranged in age from roughly 18 to 89 years and lived across about two dozen United States geographic areas. In the prospective study, cohorts were assigned on the basis of participant-reported clinical history obtained from a screening survey and a study questionnaire. For ImmuneRACE Cohort 3, a participant was defined as recovered based on two consecutive negative NP/OP PCR tests, clearance by a healthcare professional, or resolution of symptoms. Mobile phlebotomists in the prospective study collected whole blood, serum and a nasopharyngeal or oropharyngeal swab from every participant. Additional blood draws and questionnaires over an approximately 2-month period could optionally be provided by prospective study participants. Blood samples from the prospective study were shipped frozen or at room temperature prior to DNA extraction.

The CDR3 runs 15 residues from the cysteine to the phenylalanine. Here the CDR3 DNA is all that survives: 45 bases in frame from base 1. The junction shows trimming of 4 bases on V and 2 bases on J, and the gene matches do not reach 8 bases of it. Via the germline V gene, CDR1 is SGHRS and CDR2 YFSETQ. To note about this clone: No antigen is known for it. No clone much larger than this one lies a single base away; base qualities are absent.

Study-level results and caveats: The quantity of clinical and demographic metadata differed by source and by participant and was supplied without curation.

TCRbeta CDR3 regions were amplified from genomic DNA by means of the immunoSEQ Assay, a bias-controlled multiplex PCR. The authors' pipeline ran thus. The number of nucleated cells in each sample was estimated by amplification of reference gene primers within the assay. To quantify the absolute abundance of each unique TCRbeta CDR3 rearrangement, sequence reads were collapsed and filtered. For each sample, productive Simpson clonality was calculated as the square root of Simpson's diversity index across productive rearrangements. TCRdb retrieved this table from immuneACCESS and kept in-frame rearrangements only. Not all clones are present; in checked studies, unresolved V genes account for under half, and no reason is known for the remainder. Clonal size and the V and J genes are those of that table, whereas D and trimming came from the DNA. This sample comprises over 200,000 clones, around 86% of them detected only once. Jointly, the top ten make up roughly a sixth of the sample.

The receptor comes from a man aged 18 to 29 who had recovered from COVID-19. The chain is made from TRBV5-1 and TRBJ2-7, and TRBD1 matches 8 of the central bases. Sequencing was done on a sample of PBMCs or T cells enriched from blood (not recorded which). The CDR3 loop reads CASSPGQGLAYEQYF. The nucleotides are TGCGCCAGCAGCCCCGGACAGGGTCTCGCCTACGAGCAGTACTTC.